This T cell receptor (beta chain) was sequenced for a study of blood T cells in healthy people across ages. Together with a sample-barcoded 5' primer, a J-beta primer mix was included in a second PCR lasting about 7 to 11 cycles. TCRdb itself ran the 5' RACE reads through MiXCR, one entry per CDR3 protein. The data contain approximately 1,000,000 distinct CDR3 sequences, roughly two fifths of them seen just once; the ten biggest clones take up about an eighth. This CDR3 is 13 amino acids long. In germline, CDR1 is ENHRY, CDR2 SYGVKD. Between the trimmed V and J ends, which lost 3 bases and 3 bases, there was a span of 8 bases.

The source of this sequence is a man aged 18 to 35 in good health. The source material was blood. This sequence joins TRBV10-3 and TRBJ1-2, with D unclear. The CDR3 bases are TGTGCCATCAGTGATGGCAAGGACTATGGCTACACCTTC. It translates to CAISDGKDYGYTF.